The entry below describes one T cell receptor (beta chain). This sample was taken from a study of cytomegalovirus exposure and HLA in healthy donors. The PCR made use of 60 Vbeta and 13 Jbeta primers. TCRdb keeps only in-frame clones here, not all; method: immunoSEQ multiplex PCR. This table has 35,000 to 50,000 clones, 68% appearing once. Sequencing was done on a sample of PBMCs. The sequence derives from a man in his forties or fifties in good health and CMV-seronegative.

The CDR3 DNA reads as TGCGCCAGCAGTCGACCTCCGGGGGAAAAACTGTTTTTT. It encodes CASSRPPGEKLFF. The chain links TRBV23-1 to TRBJ1-4, with D unclear. TRBV23-1 is an ORF, with its function uncertain. V was cut by 4 bases and J by 8 bases, with 11 bases left in between. The length of the CDR3 is 13 residues.